This passage covers 16 T cell receptor beta chains from one sample sequenced in a study of shared T cell receptors in the human thymus. This table comes from immunoSEQ multiplex PCR, and its TCRdb copy is limited to in-frame clones, with some not included. The sample has hundreds of thousands of clones; around 87% are singletons. The same sample was also studied in work on human thymus T cells.

Material for sequencing was thymocytes. The receptors come from a boy under three years old with a congenital heart defect.

The chain carries TRBV4-2 and TRBJ1-2; maybe TRBD1 (5 bases). The germline V gene has CDR1 LGHNA and CDR2 YNFKEQ. This CDR3 spans 14 amino acids. V dropped 0 bases and J dropped 5 bases, with 10 bases sitting between them. The DNA for the CDR3 is TGTGCCAGCAGCCAAGAAAAGGGGCGGTATGGCTACACCTTC. Residues: CASSQEKGRYGYTF.

This chain connects TRBV11-3 to TRBJ2-4; TRBD2 aligns across 11 bases. V lost 3 bases, J lost 7 bases, and 2 bases stayed unmatched. This CDR3 is 14 amino acids long. CDR1 and CDR2 (germline): SGHNT, YENEEA. The CDR3 sequence: CASSFTSGSNIQYF. In DNA, the CDR3 is TGTGCCAGCAGCTTTACTAGCGGGAGCAACATTCAGTACTTC.

The chain employs TRBV2 and TRBJ1-5, with D possibly being TRBD1 (6 bases). The CDR3 sequence is 15 residues long. The V end lost 5 bases, the J end lost 7 bases, and 18 bases lay between the germline ends. Germline CDR1 SNHLY, CDR2 FYNNEI. The CDR3 coding sequence is TGTGCCAGCAGTACTCAAGGACAGCCGGGGCAGCCCCAGCATTTT. Translated, it gives CASSTQGQPGQPQHF.

This chain uses TRBV5-1 with TRBJ2-2, with 9 bases lining up with TRBD2. The CDR3 covers 18 residues. With 3 bases clipped from V and 6 bases from J, the junction kept 15 bases outside the gene matches. Germline-derived CDR1 and CDR2 are SGHRS and YFSETQ. The CDR3 nucleotides are TGCGCCAGCAGCTCCAGTGGCGCTAGCGGGACGACCCCCGGGGAGCTGTTTTTT. Translation: CASSSSGASGTTPGELFF.

The genes are TRBV11-3 and TRBJ1-2, with D tentatively TRBD1 (6 bases). The V end was cut by 0 bases, the J end by 5 bases, with 10 bases between. The CDR3 is 14 amino acids. Looked up from germline, CDR1 is SGHNT and CDR2 is YENEEA. Here the CDR3 reads CASSLDGQGYGYTF. The CDR3, as DNA: TGTGCCAGCAGCTTAGATGGGCAGGGGTATGGCTACACCTTC.

V and J are TRBV14 and TRBJ2-6; tentatively, D is TRBD1 (6 bases). The CDR3 runs to 18 residues. V was clipped by 0 bases and J by 1 base, with 13 bases between them. Germline CDR1 and CDR2: SGHDN and FVKESK. CDR3 sequence (DNA): TGTGCCAGCAGCCAAGAGTGGGACATTGGTTCTGGGGCCAACGTCCTGACTTTC. Its translation is CASSQEWDIGSGANVLTF.

This chain uses TRBV18 with TRBJ2-3, with a tentative D call TRBD1 (6 bases). Looked up from germline, CDR1 is KGHSH and CDR2 is LQKENI. V lost 3 bases and J 6 bases, leaving 22 bases between the germline ends. The CDR3 contains 17 residues. CDR3 bases: TGTGCCAGCTCACCTTCACTTTGGGACATAAGGGGCGATACGCAGTATTTT. Its protein is CASSPSLWDIRGDTQYF. Looking up the rest from reference TRBV18 and TRBJ2-3 gives the full variable domain: NAGVMQNPRHLVRRRGQEARLRCSPMKGHSHVYWYRQLPEEGLKFMVYLQKENIIDESGMPKERFSAEFPKEGPSILRIQQVVRGDSAAYFCASSPSLWDIRGDTQYFGPGTRLTVL.

The CDR3 spells CASSQDRGRDYGYTF. The CDR3 DNA reads TGCGCCAGCAGCCAGGACAGGGGGCGTGACTATGGCTACACCTTC. The chain is built from TRBV4-3 and TRBJ1-2; the match to TRBD1 covers 11 bases. CDR1 LGHNA and CDR2 YSLEER come from the germline V gene. The J segment lost 3 bases and the V segment lost 3 bases, leaving 3 bases of the junction unmatched. This CDR3 has 15 residues.

V is TRBV7-9 and J is TRBJ1-1; TRBD1 is a possible D gene (5 bases). Per germline, CDR1 SEHNR and CDR2 FQNEAQ (reference sequence). There are 17 residues in the CDR3. V was pared by 3 bases and J by 5 bases, with 22 bases between. CDR3 region: CASSLGGVRPPGTEAFF. The CDR3, as DNA: TGTGCCAGCAGCTTGGGGGGTGTGAGGCCCCCAGGAACTGAAGCTTTCTTT. The full variable domain, rest sourced from reference TRBV7-9 and TRBJ1-1, is DTGVSQNPRHKITKRGQNVTFRCDPISEHNRLYWYRQTLGQGPEFLTYFQNEAQLEKSRLLSDRFSAERPKGSFSTLEIQRTEQGDSAMYLCASSLGGVRPPGTEAFFGQGTRLTVV.

V usage is TRBV4-1 and J usage is TRBJ2-7; TRBD2 aligns across 8 bases. With 3 bases clipped from V and 5 bases from J, the junction kept 6 bases outside the gene matches. The CDR3 contains 14 residues. Germline V gene sequence: CDR1 MGHRA, CDR2 YSYEKL. The CDR3 DNA follows: TGCGCCAGCAGCCAGTTCAGCGGGAGCGACGAGCAGTACTTC. Translated, it gives CASSQFSGSDEQYF.

The rearrangement links TRBV19 to TRBJ2-7; D may be TRBD1 (6 bases). The germline CDR1 and CDR2 sequences are LNHDA and SQIVND (reference sequence). Trimming pared 4 bases from V and 5 bases from J, leaving 9 bases between. The CDR3 is 12 amino acids. The CDR3 DNA follows: TGTGCCAGTAGTACAACAGGGCACGAGCAGTACTTC. Its translation is CASSTTGHEQYF.

The gene calls are TRBV27 and TRBJ2-7, with D perhaps TRBD1 (5 bases). Looked up from germline, CDR1 is MNHEY and CDR2 is SMNVEV (reference sequence). V was trimmed by 3 bases and J by 0 bases, leaving 6 bases between them. This CDR3 comprises 13 residues. Written as DNA, the CDR3 is TGTGCCAGCAGTTTGACAGCCTCCTACGAGCAGTACTTC. Amino acid sequence: CASSLTASYEQYF.

The rearrangement joins TRBV7-2 to TRBJ1-1; the match to TRBD1 covers 8 bases. This CDR3 region has 15 residues. V was clipped by 1 base and J by 11 bases; unmatched bases: 12. In germline, CDR1 is SGHTA, CDR2 FQGNSA. The CDR3 protein is CASSLVDRASERAFF. The CDR3 DNA is TGTGCCAGCAGCTTAGTGGACAGGGCCTCTGAACGGGCTTTCTTT.

The chain has TRBV27 and TRBJ2-7, with 12 bases matching TRBD2. The CDR3 covers 17 residues. Per the germline V gene, CDR1 is MNHEY and CDR2 is SMNVEV (reference sequence). Trimming cost V 3 bases and J 0 bases; bases outside gene matches: 6. CDR3 nucleotides: TGTGCCAGCAGTTTGGTACTAGCGGGAGGTGGCTCCTACGAGCAGTACTTC. Encoded protein: CASSLVLAGGGSYEQYF.

J is TRBJ2-3 and V is TRBV5-1; D is possibly TRBD2 (6 bases). Germline V gene data show CDR1 as SGHRS and CDR2 as YFSETQ. The CDR3 contains 13 residues. V was clipped by 8 bases and J by 2 bases, with 12 bases between them. The CDR3 protein is CASQTSPTDTQYF. In nucleotides, the CDR3 is TGCGCCAGTCAAACTAGCCCCACAGATACGCAGTATTTT.

The rearrangement links TRBV10-1 to TRBJ2-5; D is perhaps TRBD2 (6 bases). CDR3 length: 13 residues. The germline V gene has CDR1 WNHNN and CDR2 SYGVQD (reference sequence). The V gene lost 2 bases and the J gene lost 7 bases, with 11 bases spanning the gap. Written as DNA, the CDR3 is TGCGCCAGCAGTGAGGCTAGGGGAGGGACCCAGTACTTC. Its translation is CASSEARGGTQYF.